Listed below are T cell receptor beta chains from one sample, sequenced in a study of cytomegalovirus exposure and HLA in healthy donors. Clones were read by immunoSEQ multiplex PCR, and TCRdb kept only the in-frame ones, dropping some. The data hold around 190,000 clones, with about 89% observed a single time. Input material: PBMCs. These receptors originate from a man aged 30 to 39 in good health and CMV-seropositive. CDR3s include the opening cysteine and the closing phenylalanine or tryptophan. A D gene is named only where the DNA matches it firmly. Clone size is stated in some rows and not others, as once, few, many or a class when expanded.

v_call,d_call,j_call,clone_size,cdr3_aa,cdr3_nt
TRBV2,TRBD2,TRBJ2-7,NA,CASSGTSGTSPYEQYF,TGTGCCAGCAGTGGCACTAGCGGGACCTCCCCCTACGAGCAGTACTTC
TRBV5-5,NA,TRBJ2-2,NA,CASSLQVSAGELFF,TGTGCCAGCAGCTTGCAGGTTAGCGCCGGGGAGCTGTTTTTT
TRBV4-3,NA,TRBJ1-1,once,CASSQGERDTEAFF,TGCGCCAGCAGCCAAGGTGAACGAGACACTGAAGCTTTCTTT
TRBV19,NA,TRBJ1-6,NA,CASSIGEGSGSPLHF,TGTGCCAGTAGTATTGGGGAGGGATCTGGATCACCCCTCCACTTT
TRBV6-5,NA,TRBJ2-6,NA,CASSLTSSGANVLTF,TGTGCCAGCAGCCTTACTAGCTCTGGGGCCAACGTCCTGACTTTC
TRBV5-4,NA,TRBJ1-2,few,CASSLGVEEGYGYTF,TGTGCCAGCAGCTTAGGGGTCGAGGAGGGCTATGGCTACACCTTC
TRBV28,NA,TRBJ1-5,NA,CASSSAPGSQPQHF,TGTGCCAGTAGTTCGGCGCCTGGTTCTCAGCCCCAGCATTTT
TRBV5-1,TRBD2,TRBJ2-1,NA,CASSLEASGSYNEQFF,TGCGCCAGCAGCTTGGAAGCTAGCGGGAGCTACAATGAGCAGTTCTTC
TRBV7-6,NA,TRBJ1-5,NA,CASSLGLNQPQHF,TGTGCCAGCAGCTTGGGCCTCAATCAGCCCCAGCATTTT
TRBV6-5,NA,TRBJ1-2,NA,CASSYSRTSGYTF,TGTGCCAGCAGTTACTCGAGGACAAGTGGCTACACCTTC
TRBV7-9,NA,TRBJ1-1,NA,CASSTLGLGVTEAFF,TGTGCCAGCAGCACCCTGGGGCTGGGGGTCACTGAAGCTTTCTTT
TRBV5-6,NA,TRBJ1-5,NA,CASSAGRGNQPQHF,TGTGCCAGCAGCGCCGGACGGGGCAATCAGCCCCAGCATTTT
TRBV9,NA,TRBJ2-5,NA,CASSVGGTTSIETQYF,TGTGCCAGCAGCGTAGGAGGAACTACATCGATCGAGACCCAGTACTTC
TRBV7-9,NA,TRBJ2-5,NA,CASSFQETQYF,TGTGCCAGCAGCTTCCAAGAGACCCAGTACTTC
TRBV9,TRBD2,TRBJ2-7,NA,CASSVGAGGIYEQYF,TGTGCCAGCAGCGTAGGGGCGGGAGGGATTTACGAGCAGTACTTC
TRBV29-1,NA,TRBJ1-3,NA,CSVDDTGGRNTIYF,TGCAGCGTGGATGACACGGGCGGCCGAAACACCATATATTTT
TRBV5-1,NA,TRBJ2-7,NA,CASSMSTDEQYF,TGCGCCAGCAGCATGAGTACCGACGAGCAGTACTTC
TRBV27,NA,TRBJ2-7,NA,CASMRGNGYEQYF,TGTGCCAGCATGCGGGGAAATGGTTACGAGCAGTACTTC
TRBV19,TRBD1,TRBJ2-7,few,CASSTGQGSYEQYF,TGTGCCAGTAGTACGGGACAGGGATCCTACGAGCAGTACTTC
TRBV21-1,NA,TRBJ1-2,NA,CASSGPGYGYTF,TGTGCCAGCAGCGGGCCGGGCTATGGCTACACCTTC
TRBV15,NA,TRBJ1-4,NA,CATSRDGTTNEKLFF,TGTGCCACCAGCAGAGATGGGACGACTAATGAAAAACTGTTTTTT
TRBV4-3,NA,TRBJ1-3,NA,CASSQVATRNSGNTIYF,TGCGCCAGCAGCCAAGTAGCGACACGAAACTCTGGAAACACCATATATTTT
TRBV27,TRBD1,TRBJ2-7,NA,CASSDRDRAHEQYF,TGTGCCAGCAGTGACCGGGACAGGGCCCACGAGCAGTACTTC
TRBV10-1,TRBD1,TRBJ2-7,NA,CASGIQGKVLYEQYF,TGCGCCAGCGGAATACAGGGGAAAGTTCTCTACGAGCAGTACTTC
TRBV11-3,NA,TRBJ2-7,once,CASSLASSYEQYF,TGTGCCAGCAGCTTGGCTAGCAGCTACGAGCAGTACTTC
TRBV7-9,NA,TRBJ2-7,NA,CASSLAGGEQYF,TGTGCCAGCAGCTTAGCGGGAGGCGAGCAGTACTTC
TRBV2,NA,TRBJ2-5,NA,CASNYRAQETQYF,TGTGCCAGCAACTATCGCGCGCAAGAGACCCAGTACTTC
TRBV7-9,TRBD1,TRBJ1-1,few,CASSGYRDSTEAFF,TGTGCCAGCAGCGGTTACCGGGACAGCACTGAAGCTTTCTTT
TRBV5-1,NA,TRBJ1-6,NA,CASSLARAGYNSPLHF,TGCGCCAGCAGCTTGGCCAGGGCAGGGTATAATTCACCCCTCCACTTT
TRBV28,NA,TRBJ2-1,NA,CASSVPGAPLNEQFF,TGTGCCAGCAGTGTCCCAGGCGCCCCCCTCAATGAGCAGTTCTTC
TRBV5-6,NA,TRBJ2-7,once,CASSFGTVDEQYF,TGTGCCAGCAGCTTCGGGACTGTCGACGAGCAGTACTTC